This record concerns one TCR beta chain sequence. The data were taken from a study of CD8+CD57+ T cells in acquired aplastic anemia. Flow cytometry had shown expanded CD8+CD57+ cells in the patients chosen for sequencing. According to the study, genomic DNA was the template for TCR beta VDJ and CDR3 profiling. TCRdb ran MiXCR on the reads and lists one entry per CDR3 protein. Altogether over 150,000 distinct CDR3 sequences are present, about three fifths being singletons, with the ten largest covering approximately 46%. The CDR3 length is 15 residues. Trimming cost V 1 base and J 4 bases, with 13 bases left between them. CDR1 is SGHVS, CDR2 FNYEAQ, per germline.

This receptor was obtained from a human donor with aplastic anemia. Material: sorted CD4+, CD8+, or CD8+CD57+ T cells (not recorded which) from PBMCs. The V gene is TRBV7-6, the J gene TRBJ2-5, with D perhaps TRBD2 (7 bases). DNA of the CDR3: TGTGCCAGCAGCTTAGGGGCGGGGGCCCCAGAGACCCAGTACTTC. Protein sequence: CASSLGAGAPETQYF.